One and the same sample provided the 7 T cell receptor beta chains below, sequenced in a study of CD8 T cells in Susac syndrome. It was with random hexamers that roughly 0.45 to 1 ug RNA was reverse transcribed. TCRdb analysed the immunoSEQ multiplex PCR reads with MiXCR anew, one entry per CDR3 protein. The sample records 180,000 or so distinct CDR3 sequences, over 85% being singletons. The sequenced sample consisted of CD4+ T cells from PBMCs. These receptors originate from a human donor in good health.

This rearrangement joins TRBV9 to TRBJ1-2; unclear D gene. Germline CDR1 and CDR2: SGDLS and YYNGEE. The CDR3 is 13 amino acids. V gave up 0 bases and J gave up 4 bases, with 7 bases separating them. The CDR3 reads CASSVAWGYGYTF. CDR3 DNA: TGTGCCAGCAGCGTAGCGTGGGGCTATGGCTACACCTTC. Combining the CDR3 with reference TRBV9 and TRBJ1-2 gives the whole variable domain DSGVTQTPKHLITATGQRVTLRCSPRSGDLSVYWYQQSLDQGLQFLIQYYNGEERAKGNILERFSAQQFPDLHSELNLSSLELGDSALYFCASSVAWGYGYTFGSGTRLTVV.

The chain joins TRBV30 to TRBJ1-3, with no clear D. Germline V gene lookup returns CDR1 GTSNPN and CDR2 SVGIG (reference sequence). CDR3 length: 15 residues. Deletions cut 4 bases from V and 5 bases from J, with 18 bases between. CDR3 coding DNA: TGTGCCTGGAATCCCTCCCAGTGGGGTCGAAACACCATATATTTT. Translated, it gives CAWNPSQWGRNTIYF.

This rearrangement joins TRBV24-1 to TRBJ2-3; D unclear. Germline CDR1 is KGHDR and CDR2 is SFDVKD. The germline V and J ends were trimmed by 4 bases and 0 bases, with 4 bases remaining between them. There are 13 residues in the CDR3. The CDR3 DNA is TGTGCCACCAGTGAGGACAGCACAGATACGCAGTATTTT. This translates into CATSEDSTDTQYF.

This CDR3 is CASSPDTDPYEQYF. The CDR3 region has the DNA TGTGCCAGCAGCCCGGACACTGATCCCTACGAGCAGTACTTC. V is TRBV7-6 and J is TRBJ2-7; possibly TRBD1 for D (5 bases). Trimming took off 5 bases at V and 2 bases at J, with 13 bases between the two ends. Germline V gene lookup returns CDR1 SGHVS and CDR2 FNYEAQ. This CDR3 spans 14 amino acids. The full variable domain, in which reference TRBV7-6 and TRBJ2-7 provide the parts outside the CDR3, is GAGVSQSPRYKVTKRGQDVALRCDPISGHVSLYWYRQALGQGPEFLTYFNYEAQQDKSGLPNDRFSAERPEGSISTLTIQRTEQRDSAMYRCASSPDTDPYEQYFGPGTRLTVT.

The V gene is TRBV29-1, the J gene TRBJ2-1; 9 nucleotides agree with TRBD1. This CDR3 region has 14 residues. With V trimmed by 7 bases and J by 2 bases, 6 bases remained unmatched. The germline V gene encodes CDR1 SQVTM and CDR2 ANQGSEA. This CDR3 is CSGTGTGTYNEQFF. CDR3 nucleotides: TGCAGCGGGACTGGGACAGGGACCTACAATGAGCAGTTCTTC.

V usage is TRBV21-1 and J usage is TRBJ1-3; the table assigns TRBD1, which was not confirmed against the DNA. TRBV21-1 is described as a pseudogene. There are 17 residues in the CDR3. CDR3 bases: TGTGCCAGCAGCTTTCGGACAGGGCGCCGTTCTGGAAACACCATATATTTT. This codes for CASSFRTGRRSGNTIYF.

The chain is built from TRBV5-6 and TRBJ2-5, with D unclear. Trimming removed 5 bases at V and 4 bases at J, with 12 bases between. From germline, CDR1 is SGHDT and CDR2 YYEEEE. The CDR3 contains 13 residues. CDR3 loop: CASSQSWGETQYF. In DNA form, the CDR3 reads TGTGCCAGCAGTCAGTCCTGGGGAGAGACCCAGTACTTC.